This T cell receptor beta chain emerged from a study of graft-versus-host responses after intestinal transplantation. Study in general: Recipients got multivisceral, liver-intestinal, or isolated intestinal transplants.

The table lists this clone with a few counts. Its antigen is not known. Sequencing used immunoSEQ multiplex PCR; TCRdb keeps in-frame clones, though not all of them. The sample records some 96,000 clones, more than 75% being singletons. The V gene's germline CDR1 is SGHRS and CDR2 YFSETQ. This CDR3 comprises 15 residues. V gave up 4 bases and J gave up 3 bases, with 14 bases separating them. Study-level results: Early post-transplant declines in HvG were associated with peak levels of circulating GvH clones. The presence of high graft-versus-host to host-versus-graft clonal ratios in allografts characterized patients with graft-donor T cell macrochimerism.

This TCR was sampled from a human donor who was the organ donor for an intestinal transplant. V and J are TRBV5-1 and TRBJ2-1, with D perhaps assigned TRBD1 or TRBD2 (5 bases each). This specimen was unstimulated CD4+ T cells sorted from spleen or lymph node cells, taken before transplant. The CDR3 bases are TGCGCCAGCAGCCCGGTACCGGGGCTCTACAATGAGCAGTTCTTC. The encoded protein is CASSPVPGLYNEQFF.